The 5 T cell receptor beta chains given below trace back to one sample, sequenced in a study of blood T cell repertoires in COVID-19. Method: immunoSEQ multiplex PCR; TCRdb's copy keeps in-frame clones and lacks some. Found here are about 240,000 clones, about 91% of them singletons; the top ten hold 2.5% to 3%. The sequenced sample was PBMCs or T cells enriched from blood (not recorded which). The receptors come from a woman in her thirties with acute COVID-19.

This CDR3 is CAISEHRDYGYTF. DNA for the CDR3: TGTGCCATCAGTGAGCACAGGGACTATGGCTACACCTTC. The V gene is TRBV10-3, the J gene TRBJ1-2; D perhaps matches TRBD1 (6 bases). V dropped 2 bases and J dropped 3 bases, with 7 bases sitting between them. Germline-derived CDR1 and CDR2 are ENHRY and SYGVKD. This CDR3 region has 13 residues.

This chain joins TRBV12-3 or TRBV12-4 and TRBJ1-5; D may be TRBD1 (6 bases). V was pared by 3 bases and J by 7 bases, with 10 bases between. The CDR3 length is 13 residues. The CDR3 here is CASSFSGEQPQHF. CDR3 bases: TGTGCCAGCAGTTTCTCAGGGGAGCAGCCCCAGCATTTT.

The CDR3 reads CASSPASGVISLFF. In DNA, the CDR3 is TGTGCCAGCAGCCCTGCCTCAGGGGTCATATCCCTGTTTTTT. The chain is built from TRBV11-2 and TRBJ1-4, with D perhaps matching TRBD1 (6 bases). Germline V lookup: CDR1 SGHAT, CDR2 FQNNGV. This CDR3 is built from 14 residues. Trimming left V 5 bases short and J 14 bases short, with 21 bases between.

The rearrangement uses TRBV6-5 and TRBJ2-7; 9 bases align to TRBD1. The trim removed 6 bases at V and 3 bases at J, leaving 6 bases unmatched. The CDR3 loop spans 14 amino acids. Germline V lookup: CDR1 MNHEY, CDR2 SVGAGI. As DNA, the CDR3 is TGTGCCAGCAGATCCGGGACAGGGCACTACGAGCAGTACTTC. Protein sequence: CASRSGTGHYEQYF.

The genes are TRBV4-1 and TRBJ1-5, with D possibly matching TRBD1 (6 bases). Germline values: CDR1 MGHRA, CDR2 YSYEKL. The V end was cut by 0 bases, the J end by 7 bases, with 10 bases between. The CDR3 sequence is 14 residues long. CDR3 in amino acids: CASSQDRGGQPQHF. DNA of the CDR3: TGCGCCAGCAGCCAAGACCGGGGGGGCCAGCCCCAGCATTTT.